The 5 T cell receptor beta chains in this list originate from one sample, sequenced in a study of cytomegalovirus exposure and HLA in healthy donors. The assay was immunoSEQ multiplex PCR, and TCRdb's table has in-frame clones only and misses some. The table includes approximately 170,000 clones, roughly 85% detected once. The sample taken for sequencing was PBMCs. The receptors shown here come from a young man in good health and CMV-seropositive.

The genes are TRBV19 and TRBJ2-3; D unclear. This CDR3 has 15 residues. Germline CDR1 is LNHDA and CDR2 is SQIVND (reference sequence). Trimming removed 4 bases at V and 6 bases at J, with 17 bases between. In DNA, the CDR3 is TGTGCCAGTAGTACCCCCGGCAGGTCGGTGGATACGCAGTATTTT. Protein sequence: CASSTPGRSVDTQYF.

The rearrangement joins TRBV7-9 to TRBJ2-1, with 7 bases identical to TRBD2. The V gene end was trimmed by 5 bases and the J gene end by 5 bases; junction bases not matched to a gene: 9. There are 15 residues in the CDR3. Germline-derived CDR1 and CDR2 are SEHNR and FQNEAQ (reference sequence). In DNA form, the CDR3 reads TGTGCCAGCAGCCACGCCGGGACTACAAACAATGAGCAGTTCTTC. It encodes CASSHAGTTNNEQFF.

CDR3 in amino acids: CASSSQGNYGYTF. The CDR3 region has the DNA TGTGCCAGCAGTTCCCAGGGGAACTATGGCTACACCTTC. The V and J genes are TRBV28 and TRBJ1-2, with D possibly TRBD1 on 6 matching bases. The CDR3 length is 13 residues. V was shortened by 4 bases and J by 2 bases, with 8 bases between the two germline ends. Germline CDR1 and CDR2: MDHEN and SYDVKM.

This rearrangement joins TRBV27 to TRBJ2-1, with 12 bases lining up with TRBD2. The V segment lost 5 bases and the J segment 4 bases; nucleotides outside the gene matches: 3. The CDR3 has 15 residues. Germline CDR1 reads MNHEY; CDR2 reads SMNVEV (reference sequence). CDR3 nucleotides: TGTGCCAGCAGTCACGGGACTAGCGGGTACAATGAGCAGTTCTTC. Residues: CASSHGTSGYNEQFF.

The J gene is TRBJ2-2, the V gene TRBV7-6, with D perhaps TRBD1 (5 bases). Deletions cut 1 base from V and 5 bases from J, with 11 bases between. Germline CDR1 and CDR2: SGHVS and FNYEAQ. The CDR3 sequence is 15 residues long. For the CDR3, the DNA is TGTGCCAGCAGCTTAGAGACAGAACAAACCGGGGAGCTGTTTTTT. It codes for CASSLETEQTGELFF.